A selection of T cell receptor beta chains follows, all from one sample in a study of blood T cell repertoires in COVID-19. Profiled with immunoSEQ multiplex PCR; TCRdb holds only in-frame clones, not every one. The sample has roughly 330,000 clones; 89% are singletons. Sequencing was performed on peripheral blood. The origin of the receptors is a man aged 18 to 29 who had recovered from COVID-19. CDR3s include the opening cysteine and the closing phenylalanine or tryptophan. D genes are given only for firm matches. Clone size is given for some rows only: seen once, a few or many times, or a class if the clone is expanded.

TRBV6-5	TRBD1	TRBJ1-5	NA	TGTGCCAGCAGTTACGCCGGGACAGGGAATCAGCCCCAGCATTTT	CASSYAGTGNQPQHF
TRBV15	NA	TRBJ1-5	NA	TGTGCCACCAGCAGCCGTCTGAGCGCCGAGAGTCAGCCCCAGCATTTT	CATSSRLSAESQPQHF
TRBV4-2	NA	TRBJ2-1	NA	TGTGCCAGCAGCCAAGAGGGCATAAACTCCTACAATGAGCAGTTCTTC	CASSQEGINSYNEQFF
TRBV10-3	NA	TRBJ2-7	NA	TGTGCCATCAGTGAGTCCGCCTACGAGCAGTACTTC	CAISESAYEQYF
TRBV9	NA	TRBJ1-5	once	TGTGCCAGCAGCGTAACACCCCAAGTCGATCAGCCCCAGCATTTT	CASSVTPQVDQPQHF
TRBV6-1	NA	TRBJ1-3	once	TGTGCCAGCAGTGAAAACGTAGGGGTGGCAAACACCATATATTTT	CASSENVGVANTIYF
TRBV6-6	TRBD1	TRBJ1-1	NA	TGTGCCAGCACCTACACGTCGGGGTTGGGCAGGGGGGCGATGAACACTGAAGCTTTCTTT	CASTYTSGLGRGAMNTEAFF
TRBV14	NA	TRBJ2-7	NA	TGTGCCAGCAGCCTCACTTACGAGCAGTACTTC	CASSLTYEQYF
TRBV18	TRBD1	TRBJ1-1	NA	TGTGCCAGCTCACCGCTGACAGGGAAGAACACTGAAGCTTTCTTT	CASSPLTGKNTEAFF
TRBV7-3	TRBD2	TRBJ2-3	NA	TGTGCCAGCAGCGAGGCGGGGGGCACAGATACGCAGTATTTT	CASSEAGGTDTQYF
TRBV15	NA	TRBJ1-1	few	TGTGCCACCAGCAGAGCCCGAGCGAACACTGAAGCTTTCTTT	CATSRARANTEAFF
TRBV6-6	NA	TRBJ1-1	NA	TGTGCCAGCAGTTACGACGGCGGGGGAGCTTTCTTT	CASSYDGGGAFF
TRBV10-3	TRBD1	TRBJ2-1	NA	TGTGCCATCAGCGTACAGGGGGCGGATTACAATGAGCAGTTCTTC	CAISVQGADYNEQFF